This passage covers 21 T cell receptor beta chains from one sample sequenced in a study of post-analysis software for immune sequencing data. Study results and caveats: Higher frequency in patients than in controls was seen for five TRBV segments, with TRBV5-6, TRBV5-1 and TRBV20-1 among them.

TCR beta cDNA libraries included unique molecular identifiers. TCRdb re-analysed the PCR reads in MiXCR, keeping a single row per CDR3 protein. The sample lists more than 500,000 distinct CDR3 sequences; roughly 34% were seen once. These receptors lack a known antigen. The sample taken for sequencing was blood. The receptor set was obtained from a girl aged 2-17 years with multiple sclerosis.

The J gene is TRBJ1-2, the V gene TRBV20-1; D remains ambiguous. Trimming took off 4 bases at V and 7 bases at J, with 10 bases between the two ends. The length of the CDR3 is 11 residues. Germline CDR1 reads DFQATT; CDR2 reads SNEGSKA (reference sequence). This CDR3 is CSATGKIGYTF. The CDR3 nucleotides read TGCAGTGCTACTGGGAAGATTGGCTACACCTTC.

This sequence joins TRBV2 and TRBJ1-5; D gene unclear. The CDR3 is made up of 13 amino acids. CDR1 is SNHLY, CDR2 FYNNEI, per germline. Trimming stripped 3 bases from V and 0 bases from J, with 3 bases between. CDR3 loop: CASSENSNQPQHF. In nucleotides, the CDR3 is TGTGCCAGCAGTGAGAATAGCAATCAGCCCCAGCATTTT.

This clonotype has a handful of counts. The J gene is TRBJ2-6, the V gene TRBV10-2; D gene unclear. Trimming cost V 3 bases and J 0 bases, with 6 bases left between them. Germline V gives CDR1 WSHSY, CDR2 SAAADI. This CDR3 is 15 amino acids long. The CDR3 here is CASSELRSGANVLTF. CDR3 DNA: TGCGCCAGCAGTGAACTACGCTCTGGGGCCAACGTCCTGACTTTC.

The rearrangement links TRBV27 to TRBJ1-1, with 7 bases identical to TRBD1. This CDR3 has 13 residues. The germline V gene encodes CDR1 MNHEY and CDR2 SMNVEV (reference sequence). The junction had 11 bases not matched to a gene; V was cut back by 5 bases and J by 11 bases. CDR3 nucleotide sequence: TGTGCCAGCAGTGCCGACAGGGAAGAAGAGGCTTTCTTT. As protein: CASSADREEEAFF.

CDR3 coding DNA: TGTGCCAGCAGTCCCCGTGACACTGAAGCTTTCTTT. Translation: CASSPRDTEAFF. This chain connects TRBV28 to TRBJ1-1; no clear D gene. The germline CDR1 and CDR2 sequences are MDHEN and SYDVKM. V lost 5 bases and J lost 3, with 7 bases in between. The CDR3 totals 12 residues.

The rearrangement uses TRBV20-1 and TRBJ1-5; 8 bases match TRBD1. With V trimmed by 4 bases and J by 0 bases, 2 bases remained unmatched. In germline, CDR1 is DFQATT, CDR2 SNEGSKA (reference sequence). The CDR3 totals 14 residues. In DNA, the CDR3 is TGCAGTGCTATGGACAGGGCTAGCAATCAGCCCCAGCATTTT. This translates into CSAMDRASNQPQHF.

The rearrangement links TRBV29-1 to TRBJ2-6; perhaps TRBD2 as D (6 bases). This CDR3 is 16 amino acids long. Germline-derived CDR1 and CDR2 are SQVTM and ANQGSEA. V was shortened by 4 bases and J by 0 bases, with 13 bases between the two germline ends. As DNA, the CDR3 is TGCAGCGTTGGGGCGGGAACTAGCTCTGGGGCCAACGTCCTGACTTTC. It specifies CSVGAGTSSGANVLTF.

The chain combines TRBV5-4 with TRBJ2-5; TRBD2 is a possible D gene (6 bases). Germline V gives CDR1 SGHNT, CDR2 YYREEE (reference sequence). The CDR3 is 14 amino acids. Trimming shortened V by 4 bases and J by 5 bases, and 15 bases separated the two germline ends. CDR3 residues: CASSPVSGVETQYF. CDR3 sequence (DNA): TGTGCCAGCAGCCCCGTGTCGGGGGTCGAGACCCAGTACTTC.

The gene calls are TRBV6-5 and TRBJ1-2, with TRBD1 as a possible D gene (5 bases). Germline loops: CDR1 MNHEY, CDR2 SVGAGI. Trimming took 2 bases from V and 5 from J, leaving 9 bases between them. The CDR3 consists of 13 residues. The CDR3 DNA reads as TGTGCCAGCAGTTACAGACAGAATTATGGCTACACCTTC. It codes for CASSYRQNYGYTF.

The table lists this clonotype with a few counts. The chain carries TRBV28 and TRBJ1-5; D unclear. The CDR3 spans 17 residues. From germline, CDR1 is MDHEN and CDR2 SYDVKM. V lost 6 bases, J lost 0 bases, and 18 bases lay in between. This CDR3 reads CASSLNSTPLSNQPQHF. CDR3 nucleotides: TGTGCCAGCAGCCTTAACAGTACCCCACTTAGCAATCAGCCCCAGCATTTT.

This clonotype was counted a few times. The chain combines TRBV20-1 with TRBJ2-3, with 7 positions matching TRBD1. Germline values: CDR1 DFQATT, CDR2 SNEGSKA (reference sequence). With V trimmed by 0 bases and J by 1 base, 4 bases remained unmatched. The CDR3 spans 15 residues. The CDR3: CSARDTGVGTDTQYF. The DNA of the CDR3 is TGCAGTGCTAGAGATACAGGGGTCGGCACAGATACGCAGTATTTT.

This clonotype turned up a few times. The V gene is TRBV2, the J gene TRBJ2-1; 7 bases are a match to TRBD2. The CDR3 sequence is 14 residues long. J was trimmed by 7 bases and V by 8 bases; bases with no gene match: 11. Germline V lookup: CDR1 SNHLY, CDR2 FYNNEI. The CDR3 region has the DNA TGTGCCAGCTGCGGGAGACTAGCTGCAAATGAGCAGTTCTTC. Its protein product is CASCGRLAANEQFF.

This clonotype was found a few times. A read error may explain this, as a much larger clone is one base away. This chain links TRBV3-1 with TRBJ2-7, with 8 nucleotides matching TRBD1. Germline trimming cut 8 bases from V and 3 bases from J; bases unmatched to any gene: 9. This CDR3 spans 14 amino acids. The germline V gene has CDR1 LGHDT and CDR2 YNNKEL (reference sequence). CDR3 protein: CASGRLTGGYEQYF. Here the CDR3 DNA reads TGTGCCAGCGGCCGCTTAACAGGGGGCTACGAGCAGTACTTC.

The CDR3 DNA reads TGTGCCAGCAGGTCAGGCCCCCGGGGGGGAATCTCTGGGGCCAACGTCCTGACTTTC. Translating gives CASRSGPRGGISGANVLTF. The rearrangement links TRBV2 to TRBJ2-6, with TRBD2 matching over 8 bases. V dropped 6 bases and J dropped 0; count of bases not matched to a gene: 13. Germline CDR1 and CDR2: SNHLY and FYNNEI. The length of the CDR3 is 19 residues.

In its sample, this clonotype was seen a few times. A much larger clone differs from this one at a single base, so this may be a read error. V usage is TRBV27 and J usage is TRBJ1-5; 7 bases align to TRBD1. The CDR3 has 15 residues. The V and J ends lost 2 bases and 3 bases, in that order; junction bases with no gene match: 4. From germline, CDR1 is MNHEY and CDR2 SMNVEV (reference sequence). The CDR3 protein is CASSLGQAPNQPQHF. The CDR3, as DNA: TGTGCCAGCAGTTTAGGACAGGCCCCCAATCAGCCCCAGCATTTT.

CDR3: CSVENEAGVGTQYF. CDR3 DNA: TGCAGCGTTGAAAATGAAGCGGGGGTAGGGACCCAGTACTTC. The chain links TRBV29-1 to TRBJ2-5, with 8 bases lining up with TRBD2. This CDR3 has 14 residues. V lost 2 bases to trimming and J lost 7 bases; unmatched junction nucleotides: 9. Germline V gene lookup returns CDR1 SQVTM and CDR2 ANQGSEA.

The J gene is TRBJ1-2, the V gene TRBV12-3 or TRBV12-4; 9 nucleotides match TRBD1. This CDR3 has 16 residues. The J segment lost 4 bases and the V segment lost 5 bases, leaving 11 bases of the junction unmatched. CDR3 sequence reads: CASSQEQTGGFYGYTF. CDR3 nucleotides: TGTGCCAGCAGTCAAGAGCAGACAGGGGGGTTCTATGGCTACACCTTC.

The CDR3 nucleotides read TGTGCCACCAGCACTAACTGGGGAACAGTTATAGGTGAGCAGTTCTTC. Translating it yields CATSTNWGTVIGEQFF. The J gene is TRBJ2-1, the V gene TRBV15, with D unresolved. The ends were cut back, 4 bases at V and 9 bases at J, with 22 bases in the middle. Germline V gene lookup returns CDR1 LNHNV and CDR2 YYDKDF (reference sequence). The CDR3 sequence is 16 residues long.

This clonotype appeared a few times. V usage is TRBV3-1 and J usage is TRBJ2-4, with D unresolved. The CDR3 contains 13 residues. Germline V gives CDR1 LGHDT, CDR2 YNNKEL (reference sequence). V was shortened by 4 bases and J by 9 bases, with 13 bases between the two germline ends. CDR3 region: CASSLGGGGIQYF. The CDR3 DNA reads as TGTGCCAGCAGCCTGGGTGGCGGTGGCATTCAGTACTTC.

The chain links TRBV5-1 to TRBJ2-3; D uncertain. This CDR3 has 13 amino acids. V lost 0 bases, J lost 2 bases, and 4 bases lay in between. Germline V gene sequence: CDR1 SGHRS, CDR2 YFSETQ. CDR3 nucleotides: TGCGCCAGCAGCTTGGAAATCACAGATACGCAGTATTTT. This encodes CASSLEITDTQYF.

The genes are TRBV27 and TRBJ2-7, with D possibly TRBD1 on 5 matching bases. The CDR3 has 15 residues. Trimming left V 0 bases short and J 2 bases short, with 11 bases between. Per germline, CDR1 MNHEY and CDR2 SMNVEV (reference sequence). CDR3 amino acids: CASSLSRANTYEQYV. In nucleotides, the CDR3 is TGTGCCAGCAGTTTATCCAGGGCCAACACCTACGAGCAGTACGTC.